Presented here are 23 T cell receptor beta chains from one specimen sequenced in a study of blood T cell repertoires in COVID-19. Libraries were prepared by immunoSEQ multiplex PCR; TCRdb keeps only in-frame clonotypes and omits some of them. The profile shows around 50,000 clones, roughly 86% of them singletons. The material sequenced was peripheral blood. The receptors originated from a woman aged 80 or over with acute or convalescent COVID-19.

This clone was detected a few times. The J gene is TRBJ2-5, the V gene TRBV3-1 (or the pseudogene TRBV3-2); D is ambiguous. The CDR3 runs to 16 residues. CDR1 and CDR2 (germline): LGHDT, YNNKEL (reference sequence). V gave up 0 bases and J gave up 1 base, with 12 bases separating them. Here the CDR3 DNA reads TGTGCCAGCAGCCAAGAGCCTCCCGTTAGCCAAGAGACCCAGTACTTC. It codes for CASSQEPPVSQETQYF.

This clone showed up just once. The chain uses TRBV5-4 and TRBJ1-6; D unresolved. Trimming took 2 bases from V and 6 from J, leaving 12 bases between them. This CDR3 spans 15 amino acids. Germline V gene data show CDR1 as SGHNT and CDR2 as YYREEE (reference sequence). The CDR3 DNA reads TGTGCCAGCAGCTTCGCCCTAACGGGTAATTCACCCCTCCACTTT. Its protein is CASSFALTGNSPLHF.

This clone was picked up one time. The chain carries TRBV9 and TRBJ1-2; 9 positions agree with TRBD1. The CDR3 sequence is 15 residues long. The ends lost 4 bases at V and 0 bases at J; junction bases unmatched: 4. Germline CDR1 SGDLS, CDR2 YYNGEE. The CDR3, as DNA: TGTGCCAGCAGCAAACAGGGGGCACCTAACTATGGCTACACCTTC. Translating gives CASSKQGAPNYGYTF.

The rearrangement joins TRBV27 to TRBJ2-3; 8 nucleotides match TRBD2. CDR1 is MNHEY, CDR2 SMNVEV, per germline (reference sequence). The CDR3 covers 14 residues. Trimming at V came to 5 bases and at J to 3 bases, leaving 4 bases not matched to a gene. CDR3: CASSLGLGTDTQYF. DNA of the CDR3: TGTGCCAGCAGTCTGGGACTAGGAACAGATACGCAGTATTTT.

The rearrangement uses TRBV3-1 (or the pseudogene TRBV3-2) and TRBJ1-1; 7 nucleotides match TRBD1. V was clipped by 10 bases and J by 3 bases; unmatched bases: 11. The CDR3 is 14 residues long. Germline values: CDR1 LGHDT, CDR2 YNNKEL (reference sequence). CDR3 in amino acids: CAIGTGTDYTEAFF. CDR3 nucleotide sequence: TGTGCCATCGGGACCGGGACAGACTACACTGAAGCTTTCTTT.

This chain connects TRBV15 to TRBJ2-5, with no clear D. The V end lost 5 bases, the J end lost 1 base, and 11 bases lay between the germline ends. The CDR3 is made up of 14 amino acids. The germline V gene has CDR1 LNHNV and CDR2 YYDKDF (reference sequence). CDR3 sequence: CATSLRLVQETQYF. CDR3 sequence (DNA): TGTGCCACCAGCCTTCGACTGGTCCAAGAGACCCAGTACTTC.

This sequence joins TRBV5-1 and TRBJ1-1; D remains ambiguous. This CDR3 spans 15 amino acids. Germline lookup yields CDR1 SGHRS and CDR2 YFSETQ. V dropped 2 bases and J dropped 4 bases, with 15 bases sitting between them. The CDR3 DNA reads as TGCGCCAGCAGCTTACAGCCCACCGACACCACTGAAGCTTTCTTT. Its protein is CASSLQPTDTTEAFF. Based on the CDR3 plus reference TRBV5-1 and TRBJ1-1, the full variable domain is KAGVTQTPRYLIKTRGQQVTLSCSPISGHRSVSWYQQTPGQGLQFLFEYFSETQRNKGNFPGRFSGRQFSNSRSEMNVSTLELGDSALYLCASSLQPTDTTEAFFGQGTRLTVV.

The V call is TRBV5-1, the J call TRBJ2-2, with no clear D. V lost 1 base and J lost 1, with 8 bases in between. The CDR3 totals 15 residues. Germline lookup yields CDR1 SGHRS and CDR2 YFSETQ. The CDR3, as DNA: TGCGCCAGCAGCTTGCGTAACGGGAACACCGGGGAGCTGTTTTTT. Translation gives CASSLRNGNTGELFF.

The J gene is TRBJ2-3, the V gene TRBV5-4; TRBD2 agrees at 7 bases. The CDR3 extends over 15 amino acids. CDR1 SGHNT and CDR2 YYREEE come from the germline V gene (reference sequence). V was pared by 1 base and J by 6 bases, with 8 bases of the junction left unmatched. CDR3 sequence: CASSLNSGGGDTQYF. CDR3 coding DNA: TGTGCCAGCAGCTTGAATTCGGGAGGAGGCGATACGCAGTATTTT.

This clone came up once. The chain joins TRBV4-2 to TRBJ1-5; 8 nucleotides match TRBD1. In germline, CDR1 is LGHNA, CDR2 YNFKEQ. The CDR3 has 15 amino acids. After removal of 4 bases from V and 2 bases from J, the junction contained 4 bases not matched to a gene. CDR3: CASSRQGFGNQPQHF. The CDR3 nucleotides read TGTGCCAGCAGCCGACAGGGGTTTGGCAATCAGCCCCAGCATTTT.

This clone has just a few counts. The chain carries TRBV18 and TRBJ1-5, with 10 positions matching TRBD1. CDR3 length equals 14 residues. V shed 5 bases and J 7 bases; nucleotides not matched to a gene: 5. Germline CDR1 reads KGHSH; CDR2 reads LQKENI. The CDR3 nucleotides are TGTGCCAGCTCAGACCGGGACAGGGGACAGCCCCAGCATTTT. Amino acid sequence: CASSDRDRGQPQHF. Looking up the rest from reference TRBV18 and TRBJ1-5 gives the full variable domain: NAGVMQNPRHLVRRRGQEARLRCSPMKGHSHVYWYRQLPEEGLKFMVYLQKENIIDESGMPKERFSAEFPKEGPSILRIQQVVRGDSAAYFCASSDRDRGQPQHFGDGTRLSIL.

As concerns this clone: This sample includes further DNA sequences coding for the same CDR3. This chain uses TRBV5-4 with TRBJ2-3; 8 bases map to TRBD2. The CDR3 length is 16 residues. CDR1 and CDR2 from the germline V gene are SGHNT and YYREEE (reference sequence). V dropped 1 base and J dropped 1; count of bases not matched to a gene: 5. CDR3 coding DNA: TGTGCCAGCAGCTTGCGGCTAGCGGGTGGCACAGATACGCAGTATTTT. Translated, it gives CASSLRLAGGTDTQYF.

The rearrangement joins TRBV10-2 to TRBJ1-2; a possible D gene is TRBD1 (6 bases). The ends were cut back, 0 bases at V and 4 bases at J, with 9 bases in the middle. The CDR3 covers 14 residues. Looked up from germline, CDR1 is WSHSY and CDR2 is SAAADI. This CDR3 reads CASSESRGSYGYTF. DNA for the CDR3: TGCGCCAGCAGTGAGTCTAGGGGGAGCTATGGCTACACCTTC.

J is TRBJ2-1 and V is TRBV11-2; 7 bases align to TRBD2. The CDR3 is made up of 16 amino acids. Trimming took 1 base from V and 0 from J; bases not matched to a gene: 3. Germline CDR1 reads SGHAT; CDR2 reads FQNNGV. The CDR3 spells CASSLVREGSYNEQFF. The DNA of the CDR3 is TGTGCCAGCAGCTTAGTGAGGGAGGGCTCCTACAATGAGCAGTTCTTC.

This chain joins TRBV3-1 (or the pseudogene TRBV3-2) and TRBJ1-2; 7 nucleotides agree with TRBD1. Germline CDR1 is LGHDT and CDR2 is YNNKEL (reference sequence). This CDR3 has 14 amino acids. V trimming: 2 bases; J trimming: 7 bases; junction bases outside the gene matches: 7. CDR3 sequence: CASSQRTGDGGYTF. The CDR3 DNA follows: TGTGCCAGCAGCCAAAGAACAGGGGATGGTGGCTACACCTTC.

The rearrangement joins TRBV28 to TRBJ1-2; D is possibly TRBD1 (5 bases). Germline V gene sequence: CDR1 MDHEN, CDR2 SYDVKM. Deletions cut 1 base from V and 12 bases from J, with 18 bases between. The CDR3 has 14 residues. The CDR3 nucleotides read TGTGCCAGCAGTTTATTGGGGGGAAGAGGAGGGCACACCTTC. This codes for CASSLLGGRGGHTF.

The rearrangement links TRBV2 to TRBJ1-2, with 7 bases that match TRBD1. J lost 2 bases, V lost 6 bases, and 3 bases had no gene match. The germline V gene encodes CDR1 SNHLY and CDR2 FYNNEI. The CDR3 consists of 13 residues. The CDR3 reads CASRTGSNYGYTF. In DNA, the CDR3 is TGTGCCAGCAGGACAGGGTCCAACTATGGCTACACCTTC.

The J gene is TRBJ2-2, the V gene TRBV9; 10 bases line up with TRBD2. CDR1 and CDR2 (germline): SGDLS, YYNGEE. Losses at the gene ends were 4 bases for V and 7 bases for J; bases not matched to a gene: 10. This CDR3 spans 16 amino acids. The CDR3 DNA is TGTGCCAGCAGCCCTAGTGGGCTAGCGGGAGTCGGGGAGCTGTTTTTT. Residues: CASSPSGLAGVGELFF.

The rearrangement links TRBV7-2 to TRBJ2-1; 9 bases align to TRBD2. Germline loops: CDR1 SGHTA, CDR2 FQGNSA. V dropped 3 bases and J dropped 4; count of bases not matched to a gene: 4. The CDR3 consists of 15 residues. The CDR3 sequence is CASSLTSGAYNEQFF. The CDR3 DNA follows: TGTGCCAGCAGCTTGACTAGCGGAGCTTACAATGAGCAGTTCTTC.

The chain employs TRBV30 and TRBJ2-1; 12 bases agree with TRBD2. CDR1 and CDR2 (germline): GTSNPN, SVGIG (reference sequence). The junction had 1 base not matched to a gene; V was cut back by 4 bases and J by 9 bases. The CDR3 covers 12 residues. CDR3 region: CAWTSGRAEQFF. CDR3 coding DNA: TGTGCCTGGACTAGCGGGAGGGCTGAGCAGTTCTTC.

The CDR3 spells CASTAPAGGYEQYF. Written as DNA, the CDR3 is TGTGCCAGCACCGCCCCAGCGGGGGGTTACGAGCAGTACTTC. The J gene is TRBJ2-7, the V gene TRBV5-8; 9 nucleotides align to TRBD2. Germline V gene data show CDR1 as SGHTS and CDR2 as YDEGEE. The V and J ends lost 6 bases and 4 bases, in that order; junction bases with no gene match: 8. CDR3 size: 14 residues.

The chain's CDR3 is CASSSGGEAYEQYF. CDR3 in DNA: TGTGCCAGCTCTTCGGGGGGGGAAGCCTACGAGCAGTACTTC. V gene TRBV5-4 combines with J gene TRBJ2-7; 8 bases fit TRBD2. Per the germline V gene, CDR1 is SGHNT and CDR2 is YYREEE (reference sequence). The CDR3 sequence is 14 residues long. V dropped 7 bases and J dropped 2; count of bases not matched to a gene: 8.

The rearrangement uses TRBV11-3 and TRBJ2-3, with 7 bases that match TRBD1. Trimming at V came to 0 bases and at J to 1 base, leaving 7 bases not matched to a gene. The CDR3 runs 17 residues. Germline V lookup: CDR1 SGHNT, CDR2 YENEEA. The CDR3 sequence: CASSLEVPGTGTDTQYF. As DNA, the CDR3 is TGTGCCAGCAGCTTAGAAGTCCCCGGGACAGGCACAGATACGCAGTATTTT.